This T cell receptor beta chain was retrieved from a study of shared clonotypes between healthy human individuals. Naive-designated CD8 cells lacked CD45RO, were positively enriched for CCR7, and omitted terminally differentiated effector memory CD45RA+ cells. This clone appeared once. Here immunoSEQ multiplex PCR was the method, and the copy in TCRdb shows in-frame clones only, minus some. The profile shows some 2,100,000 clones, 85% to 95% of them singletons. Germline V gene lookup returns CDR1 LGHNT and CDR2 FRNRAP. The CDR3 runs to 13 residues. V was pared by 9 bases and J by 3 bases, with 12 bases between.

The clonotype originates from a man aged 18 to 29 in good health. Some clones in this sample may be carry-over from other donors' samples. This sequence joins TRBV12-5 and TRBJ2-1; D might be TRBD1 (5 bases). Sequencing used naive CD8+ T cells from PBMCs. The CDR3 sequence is CASTDINYNEQFF. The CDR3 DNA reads TGTGCTAGCACGGACATAAACTACAATGAGCAGTTCTTC.